The clone carrying this TCR beta chain was seen many times. Its cognate antigen is unknown. Through Arm-PCR of CDR3 regions and iRepertoire HTBI primers, TCR beta libraries were built. TCRdb re-analysed the multiplex PCR reads in MiXCR, keeping a single row per CDR3 protein. The profile shows roughly 530,000 distinct CDR3 sequences, 15% to 20% of them singletons. Time point given: newly diagnosed GD, antithyroid drugs for less than 3 months. Following extraction of RNA from PBMCs, that RNA was used to make the TCR library. By American Thyroid Association guidelines, Graves' disease was diagnosed in the cohort. This sample was taken from a study of regulatory T cells in long-lasting Graves disease. The germline V gene has CDR1 SNHLY and CDR2 FYNNEI. The CDR3 loop spans 15 amino acids. Between the trimmed V and J ends, which lost 8 bases and 0 bases, there was a span of 17 bases. Overall study results and limits: Segments TRBV28, TRBJ1-2 and TRBJ2-5 showed preferential usage in persistent disease.

These data were also reused for a study on T cells in Graves' hyperthyroidism and ophthalmopathy.

This TCR was sampled from a woman aged 35-65 years with Graves disease. This material consisted of peripheral blood mononuclear cells (PBMCs), taken at new diagnosis, from a patient treated with antithyroid drugs. The J gene is TRBJ2-7, the V gene TRBV2; a possible D gene is TRBD1 (6 bases). CDR3 loop: CASYWTAAFSYEQYF. In nucleotides, the CDR3 is TGTGCCAGCTATTGGACAGCCGCCTTCTCCTACGAGCAGTACTTC. Supplemented by reference TRBV2 and TRBJ2-7, the full variable domain reads EPEVTQTPSHQVTQMGQEVILRCVPISNHLYFYWYRQILGQKVEFLVSFYNNEISEKSEIFDDQFSVERPDGSNFTLKIRSTKLEDSAMYFCASYWTAAFSYEQYFGPGTRLTVT.